This T cell receptor (beta chain) was profiled in a study of metastatic and nonmetastatic thyroid tumors. Study-wide context: Patients with malignant and benign thyroid disease provided blood and tumor or nodule tissue, whose repertoires were compared. Study outcomes and limitations: Relative to benign nodules, malignant thyroid tumors were reportedly characterized by significantly elevated TCR beta diversity in blood and tumor.

Through MiXCR, TCRdb re-clonotyped the PCR reads. The sample lists over 30,000 clones, around 18% seen once, with around 15% in the top ten. This clone was seen at least ten times. Its antigen is unidentified. This CDR3 contains 17 residues. The V gene lost 4 bases and the J gene lost 5 bases, with 22 bases spanning the gap. Germline lookup yields CDR1 LNHDA and CDR2 SQIVND (reference sequence). Patients were all untreated before their thyroid surgery. V is TRBV19 and J is TRBJ2-3; TRBD1 might be the D (6 bases). This sequence originates from a female donor with papillary thyroid cancer or a benign thyroid nodule (not recorded which). Some clones in this sample may be carry-over from other donors' samples. The sequenced sample consisted of tumor tissue. The CDR3 coding sequence is TGTGCCAGTAGTACCTCGACAGGTTTGTTTTTCCAAGATACGCAGTATTTT. Translated, it gives CASSTSTGLFFQDTQYF.